What follows are 10 T cell receptor beta chains derived from one specimen sequenced in a study of shared clonotypes between healthy human individuals. Libraries were prepared by immunoSEQ multiplex PCR; TCRdb keeps only in-frame clonotypes and omits some of them. The repertoire has some 2,000,000 clones, approximately 95% of them found once; the top ten carry under 0.15%. The specimen sequenced was naive CD4+ T cells sorted from blood. Noted subset: CD45RA+ positively selected. The receptors stem from a man younger than 35 in good health.

The count of this clone is one. Other DNA sequences in this specimen translate into the identical CDR3. This chain joins TRBV27 and TRBJ2-3; maybe TRBD2 (5 bases). Trimming removed 3 bases from V and 6 bases from J, with 7 bases in between. The length of the CDR3 is 12 residues. Looked up from germline, CDR1 is MNHEY and CDR2 is SMNVEV (reference sequence). The CDR3, as DNA: TGTGCCAGCAGTTTCCGGGGTGATACGCAGTATTTT. Protein product: CASSFRGDTQYF.

This chain joins TRBV11-2 and TRBJ1-6; tentatively, D is TRBD1 (5 bases). The germline CDR1 and CDR2 sequences are SGHAT and FQNNGV. The V end was cut by 2 bases, the J end by 7 bases, with 9 bases between. The CDR3 runs to 14 residues. In DNA form, the CDR3 reads TGTGCCAGCAGCTTACAGGGACCCAATTCACCCCTCCACTTT. Amino acid sequence: CASSLQGPNSPLHF.

The chain links TRBV11-2 to TRBJ2-3, with 7 bases matching TRBD2. The CDR3 runs to 17 residues. Germline assignment: CDR1 SGHAT and CDR2 FQNNGV. V lost 5 bases, J lost 2 bases, and 13 bases stayed unmatched. The CDR3 DNA is TGTGCCAGCAGCACTAGCGCCGGGGCGATCCCCACAGATACGCAGTATTTT. The encoded protein is CASSTSAGAIPTDTQYF.

For this clone: The identical CDR3 is also encoded by other nucleotide sequences in the sample. The chain is built from TRBV11-2 and TRBJ2-2; TRBD2 matches at 14 bases. The length of the CDR3 is 16 residues. The V and J ends lost 4 bases and 7 bases, in that order; junction bases with no gene match: 5. CDR1 is SGHAT and CDR2 is FQNNGV in the germline V gene. The CDR3 is CASSSGLAGVGGELFF. The CDR3, as DNA: TGTGCCAGCAGCTCGGGACTAGCGGGAGTGGGCGGGGAGCTGTTTTTT.

Only one count was recorded for this clone. The genes are TRBV18 and TRBJ1-1, with D perhaps matching TRBD1 (5 bases). The CDR3 runs to 14 residues. CDR1 and CDR2 from the germline V gene are KGHSH and LQKENI. The ends were cut back, 3 bases at V and 5 bases at J, with 13 bases in the middle. In DNA, the CDR3 is TGTGCCAGCTCACCGGGACGGCCACGAACTGAAGCTTTCTTT. It translates to CASSPGRPRTEAFF.

The chain uses TRBV5-1 and TRBJ2-7; 8 bases match TRBD1. Germline assignment: CDR1 SGHRS and CDR2 YFSETQ. V shed 2 bases, J shed 3 bases, and the junction held 7 bases outside the gene matches. The CDR3 runs 15 residues. The CDR3 sequence: CASSFEGTGLYEQYF. In nucleotides, the CDR3 is TGCGCCAGCAGCTTCGAGGGGACAGGACTCTACGAGCAGTACTTC.

The chain links TRBV27 to TRBJ2-2; the D is unclear. Per the germline V gene, CDR1 is MNHEY and CDR2 is SMNVEV (reference sequence). This CDR3 contains 14 residues. V was shortened by 5 bases and J by 0 bases, with 7 bases between the two germline ends. In nucleotides, the CDR3 is TGTGCCAGCAGTCAGCCCTCGAACACCGGGGAGCTGTTTTTT. Translated: CASSQPSNTGELFF.

In the case of this clone: The same CDR3 can be traced to other DNA sequences in this sample. The CDR3 DNA sequence: TGCGCCAGCAGCTCGGATTCCTACGAGCAGTACTTC. It translates to CASSSDSYEQYF. The V gene is TRBV5-1, the J gene TRBJ2-7; no clear D gene. The CDR3 is made up of 12 amino acids. Trimming took 3 bases from V and 1 from J, leaving 5 bases between them. Germline loops: CDR1 SGHRS, CDR2 YFSETQ.

The rearrangement joins TRBV28 to TRBJ1-4, with D unclear. The germline V gene encodes CDR1 MDHEN and CDR2 SYDVKM. Trimming shortened V by 4 bases and J by 0 bases, and 12 bases separated the two germline ends. The CDR3 runs 16 residues. Here the CDR3 DNA reads TGTGCCAGCAGTTCCGCCGCCAGAACAACTAATGAAAAACTGTTTTTT. This gives the protein CASSSAARTTNEKLFF.

The genes are TRBV19 and TRBJ2-2; 7 bases line up with TRBD1. Trimming cost V 0 bases and J 1 base; bases outside gene matches: 8. Looked up from germline, CDR1 is LNHDA and CDR2 is SQIVND (reference sequence). This CDR3 has 18 amino acids. The CDR3 bases are TGTGCCAGTAGTATAGATACAGGGGCCCTAAAGAACACCGGGGAGCTGTTTTTT. Protein: CASSIDTGALKNTGELFF.